The TCR beta chain described here comes from a study of T cell responses to AZD1222 COVID-19 vaccine (dated by TCRdb to about 2021). Background for the entire study: Because spike-specific TCR depth and breadth did not differ between the two schedules, AZD1222 recipients who got a second dose at roughly 4 weeks were pooled with those who got a second dose at roughly 12 weeks. Enrollment into the trials was organized by age into subgroups of 18-55, 56-69 and 70-plus years, and those subgroups contained about 160, 30 and 59 TCR-sequenced participants, respectively. A total of 230 to 250 trial participants underwent TCR sequencing, of whom 207 received two doses of AZD1222 and some 25 received two doses of the MenACWY control vaccine. Summary of the overall study and its limitations: In the small 56-69-year group, the increase in depth fell short of significance, most likely because of low power. After two AZD1222 doses, both the breadth and the depth of spike-specific TCRs were significantly higher than at day 0 and than in MenACWY recipients. Because no day 14 peak-response samples were available, repertoires were characterized only after the peak T cell response. Only five to seven AZD1222 recipients were SARS-CoV-2 seropositive at baseline, limiting conclusions about previously exposed vaccinees. Vaccine-associated CD4 TCRs spanned the whole spike protein, with dominant responses in regions 160-218 and 743-854. Epitopes outside the regions mutated in the B.1.351 and B.1.1.7 variants were reportedly recognized by nearly half of the unique spike-specific TCRs. Most participants were white British and females outnumbered males, and the authors suggested that clonal diversity may have been underestimated.

The CDR3 regions of human TCRbeta chains were subjected to immunosequencing. In the original analysis: Repertoire TCRs were matched against a reference library of SARS-CoV-2-specific TCRs generated with the MIRA antigen-specificity platform. Breadth meant the fraction of unique TCRs that were SARS-CoV-2-associated, whereas depth meant the fraction of total T cells that were SARS-CoV-2-associated. Using the MIRA data, every spike-specific TCR was mapped to the spike region that the TCR reacted to and assigned to either a CD4 or a CD8 class. Log10-transformed breadth and depth values were compared by one-way ANOVA with Sidak's multiple comparisons tests. The clones in this table, taken by TCRdb from immuneACCESS, are in-frame only. Not every clone is retained; where verified, under half of the shortfall comes from an unresolved V gene, and the cause of the rest is unknown. V, J and clone size reflect that table, while D and trimming were determined from the DNA. Present in this sample are approximately 120,000 clones, around 90% of which were seen just once. The leading ten clones occupy under 2% of the sample.

The meaning of the sample's time point label: baseline before first vaccination. The vaccinee samples were drawn from two UK trials, COV001 and COV002, one of which was a single-blind randomized controlled phase 2/3 trial testing AZD1222 (ChAdOx1 nCoV-19) in healthy adults. For TCRbeta chain sequencing, PBMC samples were collected from trial participants at day 0 and at day 28 after the second dose. About this clone itself: No antigen is known for it. No qualities accompany the bases; no much larger clone lies one base away.

From a lookup of the germline V gene, CDR1 and CDR2 are SGHRS and YFSETQ. The CDR3 has 15 amino acids, counting the end cysteine and phenylalanine. The sequence is cut down to CDR3 DNA, 45 bases in frame from base 1. The germline ends are 15 bases apart after V is trimmed by 4 bases and J by 1 base. The specimen comprised peripheral blood, sampled on day 0 of AZD1222 vaccination. This chain is built from TRBV5-1 and TRBJ2-7; TRBD1 is perhaps the D gene, given 6 matching bases. The origin of this receptor is an adult in good health. The CDR3 is CASSPLGRGSYEQYF. The nucleotide sequence is given as TGCGCCAGCAGCCCGTTGGGAAGGGGGTCCTACGAGCAGTACTTC. Full variable domain (CDR3 extended with the reference TRBV5-1 and TRBJ2-7 proteins): KAGVTQTPRYLIKTRGQQVTLSCSPISGHRSVSWYQQTPGQGLQFLFEYFSETQRNKGNFPGRFSGRQFSNSRSEMNVSTLELGDSALYLCASSPLGRGSYEQYFGPGTRLTVT.